This T cell receptor (beta chain) was identified in a study of blood T cells in healthy people across ages. Study-wide results and limits: It was not known whether donors were CMV positive (a possible confounder of expanded clonotype changes).

Peripheral blood samples of approximately 10 milliliters were drawn from each donor. Germline values: CDR1 DFQATT, CDR2 SNEGSKA (reference sequence). The CDR3 runs 13 residues. Trimming took 3 bases from V and 4 from J; bases not matched to a gene: 4. Next came a second PCR, run for about 7 to 12 cycles, which used a sample-barcoded 5' primer along with a J-beta primer mix. One entry per CDR3 protein results from TCRdb running MiXCR on the 5' RACE reads. The profile shows over a million distinct CDR3 sequences, 35% to 45% of them singletons. In its sample, this clonotype was seen a few times. What it binds is unknown.

The rearrangement joins TRBV20-1 to TRBJ1-2, with TRBD1 identical over 8 bases. The receptor's source is a woman aged 18-29 years in good health. The material sequenced was blood. The CDR3: CSASDGQGYGYTF. CDR3 bases: TGCAGTGCTAGCGATGGACAGGGCTATGGCTACACCTTC.